This T cell receptor (beta chain) was captured by sequencing in a study of control samples from healthy donors and cancer patients. This CDR3 comprises 14 residues. V was shortened by 7 bases and J by 0 bases, with 13 bases between the two germline ends. Germline V CDR1 and CDR2: SGHVS, FQNEAQ. Assay used: immunoSEQ multiplex PCR; TCRdb lists only in-frame clones, some missing. The table has tens of thousands of clones, 65% to 85% seen once. The sample holds a few counts of this clone. The gene calls are TRBV7-8 and TRBJ2-7; D is unresolved. The receptor was derived from a man between 65 and 85 years old with lung cancer. Sequenced sample: PBMCs. The CDR3 region is CASNPNGISYEQYF. In nucleotides, the CDR3 is TGTGCCAGCAACCCTAACGGTATCTCCTACGAGCAGTACTTC.